This passage covers 27 T cell receptor beta chains from one sample sequenced in a study. One entry per CDR3 protein, called by TCRdb with MiXCR from the 5' RACE reads. This table has roughly 7,400 distinct CDR3 sequences, around 66% appearing once. Tregs were sorted as CD4+CD25+CD127-/low cells. Sequenced material: tumor-infiltrating Tregs sorted from the breast tumor. The receptors derive from a female donor with breast cancer.

This sequence joins TRBV24-1 and TRBJ1-5, with TRBD1 identical over 9 bases. Germline values: CDR1 KGHDR, CDR2 SFDVKD. This CDR3 is built from 15 residues. The V segment lost 4 bases and the J segment 3 bases; nucleotides outside the gene matches: 3. As DNA, the CDR3 is TGTGCCACCAGTGAAACAGGGGGCGTCAATCAGCCCCAGCATTTT. It translates to CATSETGGVNQPQHF.

This rearrangement joins TRBV28 to TRBJ2-5; a possible D gene is TRBD2 (6 bases). The CDR3 has 18 residues. The V gene's germline CDR1 is MDHEN and CDR2 SYDVKM. Trimming shortened V by 4 bases and J by 4 bases, and 25 bases separated the two germline ends. The DNA of the CDR3 is TGTGCCAGCAGTTCACTAATCCTACTAGCTCAGGGTAGAGAGACCCAGTACTTC. This translates into CASSSLILLAQGRETQYF.

J is TRBJ2-7 and V is TRBV7-8, with 8 bases fitting TRBD2. This CDR3 region has 13 residues. V trimming: 5 bases; J trimming: 2 bases; junction bases outside the gene matches: 2. Per germline, CDR1 SGHVS and CDR2 FQNEAQ. CDR3 DNA: TGTGCCAGCAGCCTGGGACTAGCCTACGAGCAGTACTTC. Translated: CASSLGLAYEQYF.

The CDR3 DNA is TGTGCCAGCAGTACACACGGGACTAGCGGCGGCAATGAGCAGTTCTTC. Translating gives CASSTHGTSGGNEQFF. The rearrangement links TRBV12-3 or TRBV12-4 to TRBJ2-1, with TRBD2 matching 11 bases. This CDR3 contains 16 residues. V lost 5 bases, J lost 6 bases, and 9 bases stayed unmatched.

J is TRBJ1-2 and V is TRBV28; tentatively, D is TRBD1 (5 bases). Germline CDR1 MDHEN, CDR2 SYDVKM. V was clipped by 3 bases and J by 4 bases, with 9 bases between them. The CDR3 spans 13 residues. The DNA of the CDR3 is TGTGCCAGCAGTTTCGGGCAGGGCTATGGCTACACCTTC. It is translated as CASSFGQGYGYTF.

Notes on this clonotype: One junction end disagrees with the germline gene, perhaps due to a read error. The rearrangement links TRBV7-7 to TRBJ1-1, with D unclear. This CDR3 region has 13 residues. Germline assignment: CDR1 SSHAT and CDR2 FNYEAQ (reference sequence). Here the CDR3 DNA reads TGTGCTAGCAGCTTAGCACAGAACACTGAAGCTTTCTTT. This encodes CASSLAQNTEAFF.

V usage is TRBV12-3 or TRBV12-4 and J usage is TRBJ1-2; D is unresolved. The CDR3 contains 12 residues. Trimming shortened V by 2 bases and J by 5 bases, and 6 bases separated the two germline ends. CDR3 bases: TGTGCCAGCAGTTTATCTTTTTATGGCTACACCTTC. Translation gives CASSLSFYGYTF.

This chain joins TRBV24-1 and TRBJ1-2; no clear D. The germline V gene has CDR1 KGHDR and CDR2 SFDVKD. V was shortened by 2 bases and J by 3 bases, with 3 bases between the two germline ends. The CDR3 loop spans 12 amino acids. In nucleotides, the CDR3 is TGTGCCACCAGTGATTCCCACTATGGCTACACCTTC. This gives the protein CATSDSHYGYTF.

The rearrangement uses TRBV27 and TRBJ1-1; the match to TRBD1 covers 8 bases. With V trimmed by 6 bases and J by 0 bases, 3 bases remained unmatched. Germline V gene data show CDR1 as MNHEY and CDR2 as SMNVEV (reference sequence). The CDR3 length is 14 residues. The CDR3 bases are TGTGCCAGCAGCTGGACAGGGTTGAACACTGAAGCTTTCTTT. This sequence encodes CASSWTGLNTEAFF.

This clonotype came up a few times. The chain links TRBV20-1 to TRBJ1-2, with TRBD1 identical over 7 bases. Unmatched junction bases numbered 2, after V lost 6 bases and J lost 4 bases. Germline V CDR1 and CDR2: DFQATT, SNEGSKA (reference sequence). The CDR3 runs 11 residues. This chain's CDR3 is CSAQGGYGYTF. For the CDR3, the DNA is TGCAGTGCCCAGGGGGGCTATGGCTACACCTTC.

The rearrangement uses TRBV9 and TRBJ2-7; 9 bases are shared with TRBD1. After removal of 0 bases from V and 3 bases from J, the junction contained 4 bases not matched to a gene. The CDR3 runs to 15 residues. Germline V gene sequence: CDR1 SGDLS, CDR2 YYNGEE. The CDR3: CASSVEWGQGYEQYF. CDR3 in DNA: TGTGCCAGCAGCGTAGAGTGGGGACAGGGCTACGAGCAGTACTTC.

This clonotype was seen only once. The chain carries TRBV13 and TRBJ2-2; 9 bases match TRBD2. The CDR3 contains 15 residues. The J segment lost 4 bases and the V segment lost 5 bases, leaving 5 bases of the junction unmatched. Germline CDR1 PRHDT, CDR2 FYEKMQ (reference sequence). Here the CDR3 DNA reads TGTGCCAGCAGCCGAGATAGCGGGGGCACCGGGGAGCTGTTTTTT. Translated: CASSRDSGGTGELFF.

The chain has TRBV6-5 and TRBJ1-4, with TRBD1 as a possible D gene (6 bases). The V gene's germline CDR1 is MNHEY and CDR2 SVGAGI. Trimming took 6 bases from V and 8 from J, leaving 19 bases between them. This CDR3 has 15 residues. The CDR3 loop is CASSMTGGGAEKLFF. The CDR3 coding sequence is TGTGCCAGCAGCATGACAGGTGGTGGTGCAGAAAAACTGTTTTTT.

The chain links TRBV9 to TRBJ2-7; 11 bases line up with TRBD2. Germline trimming cut 3 bases from V and 3 bases from J; bases unmatched to any gene: 2. The CDR3 consists of 14 residues. Germline V gene sequence: CDR1 SGDLS, CDR2 YYNGEE. CDR3: CASSGTSGLYEQYF. DNA of the CDR3: TGTGCCAGCAGCGGGACTAGCGGGCTCTACGAGCAGTACTTC.

CDR3 nucleotides: TGTGCCAGCAGTAACGGGCCGCTAGCGGTCCAAGAGACCCAGTACTTC. This codes for CASSNGPLAVQETQYF. The chain links TRBV9 to TRBJ2-5; TRBD2 matches at 7 bases. The CDR3 runs 16 residues. The germline gives CDR1 SGDLS, CDR2 YYNGEE. After removal of 5 bases from V and 1 base from J, the junction contained 11 bases not matched to a gene. The entire variable domain, with the rest obtained from reference TRBV9 and TRBJ2-5, is as follows: DSGVTQTPKHLITATGQRVTLRCSPRSGDLSVYWYQQSLDQGLQFLIQYYNGEERAKGNILERFSAQQFPDLHSELNLSSLELGDSALYFCASSNGPLAVQETQYFGPGTRLLVL.

This sequence joins TRBV7-2 and TRBJ1-6; TRBD1 aligns across 8 bases. The CDR3 is 15 amino acids. Trimming removed 6 bases from V and 0 bases from J; junction bases left unmatched: 1. Germline-derived CDR1 and CDR2 are SGHTA and FQGNSA. CDR3: CASRQGGSYNSPLHF. CDR3 DNA sequence: TGTGCCAGCAGACAGGGGGGCTCCTATAATTCACCCCTCCACTTT.

The rearrangement joins TRBV29-1 to TRBJ2-1; D is unresolved. CDR1 and CDR2 from the germline V gene are SQVTM and ANQGSEA. Trimming took 3 bases from V and 0 from J, leaving 9 bases between them. This CDR3 region has 14 residues. CDR3 protein: CSVDGRFSYNEQFF. CDR3 coding DNA: TGCAGCGTTGATGGGCGGTTCTCCTACAATGAGCAGTTCTTC.

J is TRBJ1-4 and V is TRBV7-8; D is uncertain. V lost 8 bases to trimming and J lost 5 bases, with 12 bases between them. From germline, CDR1 is SGHVS and CDR2 FQNEAQ. CDR3 size: 13 residues. The CDR3 is CASGDGWNEKLFF. The CDR3 DNA sequence: TGTGCCAGCGGCGACGGCTGGAATGAAAAACTGTTTTTT.

The chain employs TRBV4-1 and TRBJ1-4; no clear D gene. Deletions cut 2 bases from V and 0 bases from J, with 16 bases between. Germline-derived CDR1 and CDR2 are MGHRA and YSYEKL. The CDR3 covers 18 residues. CDR3 region: CASSQTGSLFSTNEKLFF. The DNA for the CDR3 is TGCGCCAGCAGCCAAACGGGCTCCTTATTCTCAACTAATGAAAAACTGTTTTTT.

The J gene is TRBJ2-7, the V gene TRBV5-1, with D tentatively TRBD2 (5 bases). The ends were cut back, 4 bases at V and 7 bases at J, with 15 bases in the middle. This CDR3 has 13 amino acids. The germline V gene has CDR1 SGHRS and CDR2 YFSETQ. The CDR3 DNA follows: TGCGCCAGCAGCCCCTCACTAGGATATGAGCAGTACTTC. Translation gives CASSPSLGYEQYF.

The chain combines TRBV20-1 with TRBJ1-1; D is uncertain. Germline CDR1 and CDR2: DFQATT and SNEGSKA (reference sequence). Trimming cost V 7 bases and J 11 bases, with 17 bases left between them. The CDR3 sequence is 11 residues long. CDR3 DNA sequence: TGCAGTGGAAAAAGCCTAGATCTGGCTTTCTTT. Protein product: CSGKSLDLAFF.

This clonotype has just one count. The rearrangement links TRBV7-2 to TRBJ2-7; D remains ambiguous. This CDR3 contains 15 residues. Per the germline V gene, CDR1 is SGHTA and CDR2 is FQGNSA. Deletions cut 3 bases from V and 5 bases from J, with 17 bases between. CDR3 region: CASSFEFGLWDEQYF. As DNA, the CDR3 is TGTGCCAGCAGCTTCGAGTTCGGGCTCTGGGACGAGCAGTACTTC.

The V gene is TRBV4-1, the J gene TRBJ2-2; D is perhaps TRBD2 (5 bases). Germline V gene data show CDR1 as MGHRA and CDR2 as YSYEKL. Trimming shortened V by 0 bases and J by 0 bases, and 11 bases separated the two germline ends. The CDR3 consists of 17 residues. In nucleotides, the CDR3 is TGCGCCAGCAGCCAAGATCTAAGCGGAGCGAACACCGGGGAGCTGTTTTTT. This gives the protein CASSQDLSGANTGELFF.

This clonotype was recorded a few times. The chain employs TRBV5-1 and TRBJ2-7; 7 nucleotides align to TRBD1. V dropped 0 bases and J dropped 3; count of bases not matched to a gene: 6. This CDR3 region has 15 residues. Germline V CDR1 and CDR2: SGHRS, YFSETQ. The CDR3 DNA is TGCGCCAGCAGCTTGGACGGGACAGAGCTCTACGAGCAGTACTTC. Translating it yields CASSLDGTELYEQYF.

This sequence joins TRBV5-1 and TRBJ1-6, with 7 bases identical to TRBD1. This CDR3 contains 15 residues. V lost 2 bases, J lost 7 bases, and 6 bases stayed unmatched. From germline, CDR1 is SGHRS and CDR2 YFSETQ. The DNA for the CDR3 is TGCGCCAGCAGCTTCCAGGGGGACAGCAATTCACCCCTCCACTTT. Amino acid sequence: CASSFQGDSNSPLHF.

About this clonotype itself: One junction end does not reproduce the germline sequence, and a read error may be involved. V and J are TRBV15 and TRBJ2-5, with a weak D call TRBD1 (5 bases). The CDR3 runs 15 residues. Germline CDR1 LNHNV, CDR2 YYDKDF (reference sequence). In DNA, the CDR3 is TGTGCCACCAGCAGAGGCGGACAAGCCCAAGAGACCCCGTACTTC. It is translated as CATSRGGQAQETPYF.

This clonotype is a singleton in its sample. This chain joins TRBV20-1 and TRBJ2-7; 8 nucleotides line up with TRBD1. The germline gives CDR1 DFQATT, CDR2 SNEGSKA (reference sequence). This CDR3 spans 12 amino acids. V shed 6 bases, J shed 5 bases, and the junction held 6 bases outside the gene matches. The CDR3 reads CSAQDRVDEQYF. The CDR3 DNA reads as TGCAGTGCCCAGGACAGGGTCGACGAGCAGTACTTC.